This entry describes one T cell receptor beta chain. Its antigen remains undetermined. There are no base qualities to consult, and no much larger clone falls within one base. The treatment or condition tag for this specimen amounts to: live attenuated yellow fever vaccine strain. A standard Ficoll-Paque protocol was used to isolate PBMCs from peripheral blood. Dynabeads CD4 and CD8 positive selection kits were used to isolate CD4 and CD8 T-cell fractions. TriZol was used to extract RNA from bulk PBMCs, CD4 and CD8 fractions, and dextramer-positive and dextramer-negative fractions. There are 13 amino acids in the CDR3, from cysteine to phenylalanine inclusive. The DNA shown is the 39-base CDR3, in frame from base 1. Relative to germline, V is 3 bases shorter and J is 4 bases shorter, with 10 bases between their ends. For CDR1 and CDR2, the germline V gene lists SGDLS and YYNGEE. This entry is derived from a study of T cells after yellow fever vaccination (dated by TCRdb to about 2019). Turning to the overall study: The SMART-Seq v4 Ultra Low Input RNA kit was used to prepare libraries from fractions with low cell numbers. Blood samples were taken at several timepoints before and after primary and secondary immunization, and bulk PBMC replicates and cell subsets were isolated. Bulk TCR alpha and beta repertoires were sequenced longitudinally to track T-cell clones before and after primary and booster YFV17D yellow fever vaccination. The cohort comprised two healthy male donors, one aged 18 to 30 and one aged 30 to 40 years. What the work shows at the level of the full study, not this receptor alone: Most clones expanded after primary vaccination were re-detected after the booster (96% of CD4 and about nine tenths of CD8), suggesting broad memory maintenance. The study included only a couple of donors, which limits how far the findings can be generalized. Computational filtering was needed because FACS-sorted repertoires could contain abundant contaminating clonotypes from the bulk population. A small fraction of clonotypes appeared in both the CD4 and CD8 compartments, likely as a result of convergent recombination. Compared with the primary T-cell response, the secondary T-cell response was faster but weaker, reaching its peak on day 5 rather than on day 15.

TCR cDNA was synthesized by 5'RACE template switching, through which a universal primer site and unique molecular identifiers were introduced. Priming of cDNA synthesis was performed from both the TCR alpha and TCR beta constant segments. Library amplification used two PCR steps, and the second PCR step added sample barcodes and sequencing adapters. Sequencing of libraries was performed on Illumina HiSeq 2500 (2x100 bp) or NovaSeq (2x150 bp). The paper's processing steps were these. MIGEC handled demultiplexing of reads and collapsing into UMI consensus sequences, while MiXCR performed V(D)J alignment. Vaccine-responding clonotypes were identified with edgeR using replicate PBMC samples, with FDR below 0.01 and a log2 fold change above 5 up to day 15 being required. CD4 or CD8 identity was assigned to each bulk clonotype according to whether the clonotype was present at higher abundance in the sequenced CD4 repertoire or the sequenced CD8 repertoire. The raw public reads went through TCRdb reprocessing: fastp at Q25, MiXCR clone calling, in-frame beta chains kept. Rows with a matching CDR3 protein are joined into one entry that keeps the most common DNA and genes. The V and J calls were not made by the authors but by TCRdb's processing. The sample table lists roughly 260,000 distinct CDR3 sequences, under 15% of them with a count of one. The ten largest clones add up to roughly 0.5% of the sample.

The sequence came from a man aged 30-40 years who received the YFV17D yellow fever vaccine. The chain uses TRBV9 and TRBJ1-1; matching of 6 bases hints at TRBD1 as the D gene. The input for sequencing was CD4+ T cells sorted from PBMCs, taken 45 days after the yellow fever booster vaccination. The CDR3 is CASSGLQGTEAFF. At the DNA level, the sequence is TGTGCCAGCAGCGGTTTACAGGGCACTGAAGCTTTCTTT.